This T cell receptor (beta chain) was identified in a study of persistence of HIV-infected CD4 T cells. The libraries were made with immunoSEQ version 4 in survey mode. TCRdb's copy holds only in-frame clones and misses some; the assay was immunoSEQ multiplex PCR. Here the sample spans under 20,000 clones, 78% being singletons. The CDR3 spans 19 residues. V lost 5 bases and J lost 1; bases outside the gene matches: 12. The V gene's germline CDR1 is SGHVS and CDR2 FQNEAQ. Concerning this clone: Its antigen is currently unknown.

Cells were stimulated with CMV-infected fibroblast lysates at 8.5 to 10 ug/mL. Sorting selected CD4+ T cells upregulating both CD40 ligand and CD69. The chain combines TRBV7-8 with TRBJ2-4; 12 bases are a match to TRBD1. This clonotype originated in an adult man with HIV who was CMV-seropositive. Sequenced material: CD4+ T cells sorted from PBMCs after roughly 18-hour stimulation, taken from a patient who received antiretroviral therapy. CDR3 protein: CASSVGTGGLGAAKNIQYF. For the CDR3, the DNA is TGTGCCAGCAGCGTCGGGACAGGGGGCCTAGGGGCCGCCAAAAACATTCAGTACTTC.